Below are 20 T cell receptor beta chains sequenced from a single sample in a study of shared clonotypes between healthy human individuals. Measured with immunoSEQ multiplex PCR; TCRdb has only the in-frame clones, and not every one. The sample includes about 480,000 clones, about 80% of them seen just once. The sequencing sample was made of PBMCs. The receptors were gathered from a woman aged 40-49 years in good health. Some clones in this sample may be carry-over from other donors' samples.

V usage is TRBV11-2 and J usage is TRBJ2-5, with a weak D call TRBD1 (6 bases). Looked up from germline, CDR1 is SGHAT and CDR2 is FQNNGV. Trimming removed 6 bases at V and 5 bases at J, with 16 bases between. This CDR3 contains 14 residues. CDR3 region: CASSRTGMGETQYF. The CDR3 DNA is TGTGCCAGCAGTCGTACAGGGATGGGTGAGACCCAGTACTTC.

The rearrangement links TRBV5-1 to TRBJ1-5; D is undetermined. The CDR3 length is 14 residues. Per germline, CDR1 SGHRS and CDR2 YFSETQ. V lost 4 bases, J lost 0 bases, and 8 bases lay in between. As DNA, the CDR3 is TGCGCCAGCAGCCCAGGATATAGCAATCAGCCCCAGCATTTT. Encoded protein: CASSPGYSNQPQHF.

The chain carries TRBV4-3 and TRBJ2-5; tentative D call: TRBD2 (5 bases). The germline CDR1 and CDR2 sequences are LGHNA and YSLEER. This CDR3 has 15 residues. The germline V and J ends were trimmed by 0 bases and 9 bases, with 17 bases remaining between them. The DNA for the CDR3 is TGCGCCAGCAGCCAAGATCAGACTCCCAGGCGGGCCCAGTACTTC. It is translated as CASSQDQTPRRAQYF.

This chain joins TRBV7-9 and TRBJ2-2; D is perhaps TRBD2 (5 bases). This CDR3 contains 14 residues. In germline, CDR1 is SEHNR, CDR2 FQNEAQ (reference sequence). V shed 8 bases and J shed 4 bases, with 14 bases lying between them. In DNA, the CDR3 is TGTGCCAGCTTCGGACTGAGTTTCACCGGGGAGCTGTTTTTT. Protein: CASFGLSFTGELFF.

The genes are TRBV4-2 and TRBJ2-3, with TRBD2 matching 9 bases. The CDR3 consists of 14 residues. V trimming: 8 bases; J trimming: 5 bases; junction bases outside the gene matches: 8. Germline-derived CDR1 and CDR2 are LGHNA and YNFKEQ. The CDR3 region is CASRREGRGDTQYF. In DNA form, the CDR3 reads TGTGCCAGCCGGCGGGAGGGCCGGGGAGATACGCAGTATTTT.

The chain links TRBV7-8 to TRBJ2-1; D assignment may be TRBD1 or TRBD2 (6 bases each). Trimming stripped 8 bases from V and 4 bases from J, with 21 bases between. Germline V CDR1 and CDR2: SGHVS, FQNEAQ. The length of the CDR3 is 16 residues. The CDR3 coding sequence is TGTGCCAGCCTTGGGGGGCGCCTAGCTAATTACAATGAGCAGTTCTTC. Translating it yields CASLGGRLANYNEQFF.

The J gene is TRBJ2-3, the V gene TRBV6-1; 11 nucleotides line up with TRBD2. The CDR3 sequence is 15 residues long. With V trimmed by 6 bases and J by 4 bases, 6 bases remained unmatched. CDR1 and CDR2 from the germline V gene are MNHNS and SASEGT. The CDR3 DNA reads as TGTGCCAGCAGAGATCTAGCGGGAGGAGCAGATACGCAGTATTTT. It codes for CASRDLAGGADTQYF.

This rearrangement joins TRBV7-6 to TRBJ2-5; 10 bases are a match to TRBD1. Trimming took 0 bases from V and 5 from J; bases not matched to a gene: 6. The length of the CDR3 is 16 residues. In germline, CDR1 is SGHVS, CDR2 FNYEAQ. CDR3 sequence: CASSLAWDRGGETQYF. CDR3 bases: TGTGCCAGCAGCTTAGCGTGGGACAGGGGAGGGGAGACCCAGTACTTC.

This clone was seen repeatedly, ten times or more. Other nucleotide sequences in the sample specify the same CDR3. CDR3 region: CASRGQNTEAFF. CDR3 nucleotides: TGTGCCAGCAGAGGACAGAACACTGAAGCTTTCTTT. This rearrangement joins TRBV25-1 to TRBJ1-1; possibly TRBD1 for D (5 bases). The V gene lost 6 bases and the J gene lost 1 base, with 6 bases spanning the gap. The CDR3 contains 12 residues. Germline V gene sequence: CDR1 MGHDK, CDR2 SYGVNS.

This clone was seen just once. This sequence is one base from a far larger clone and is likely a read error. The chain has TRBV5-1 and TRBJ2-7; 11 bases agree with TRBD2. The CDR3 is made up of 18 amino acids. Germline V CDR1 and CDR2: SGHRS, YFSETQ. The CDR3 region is CASNLVASGRTTPYEQYF. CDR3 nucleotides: TGCGCCAGCAACTTGGTGGCTAGCGGGAGGACCACTCCTTACGAGCAGTACTTC.

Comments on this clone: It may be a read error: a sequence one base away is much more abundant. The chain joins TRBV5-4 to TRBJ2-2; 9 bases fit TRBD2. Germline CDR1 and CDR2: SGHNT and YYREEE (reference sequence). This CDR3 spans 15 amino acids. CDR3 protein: CAGSLTSGNTGELFF. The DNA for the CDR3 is TGTGCCGGCAGCTTGACTAGCGGGAACACCGGGGAGCTGTTTTTT.

The CDR3 here is CASSPGGVEGYEQYF. CDR3 nucleotides: TGTGCCAGCTCACCAGGTGGGGTTGAAGGATACGAGCAGTACTTC. This sequence joins TRBV18 and TRBJ2-7; D not resolved. The germline V gene encodes CDR1 KGHSH and CDR2 LQKENI. This CDR3 region has 15 residues. The V gene lost 2 bases and the J gene lost 4 bases, with 15 bases spanning the gap.

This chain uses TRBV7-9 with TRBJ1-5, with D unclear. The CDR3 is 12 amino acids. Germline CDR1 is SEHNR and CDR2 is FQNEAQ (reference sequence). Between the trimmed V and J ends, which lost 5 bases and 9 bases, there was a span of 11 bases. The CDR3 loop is CASSDDRGPQHF. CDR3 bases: TGTGCCAGCAGCGACGACCGAGGGCCCCAGCATTTT.

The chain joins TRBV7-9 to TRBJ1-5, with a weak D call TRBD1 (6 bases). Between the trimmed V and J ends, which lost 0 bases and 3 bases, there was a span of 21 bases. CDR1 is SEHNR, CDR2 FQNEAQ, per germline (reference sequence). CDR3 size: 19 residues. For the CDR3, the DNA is TGTGCCAGCAGCTTAGCTGGGGGAACGGGACATTTTGACAATCAGCCCCAGCATTTT. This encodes CASSLAGGTGHFDNQPQHF.

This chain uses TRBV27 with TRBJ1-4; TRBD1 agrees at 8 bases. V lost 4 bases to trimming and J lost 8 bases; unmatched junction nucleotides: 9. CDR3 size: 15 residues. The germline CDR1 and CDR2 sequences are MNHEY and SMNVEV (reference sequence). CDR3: CASSSRQGTGEKLFF. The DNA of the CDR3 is TGTGCCAGCAGTTCCAGACAGGGGACGGGAGAAAAACTGTTTTTT.

The CDR3 DNA reads as TGTGCCAGCAGTGTACAGACAGGGTCCAATCAGCCCCAGCATTTT. Amino acids: CASSVQTGSNQPQHF. The chain links TRBV6-1 to TRBJ1-5; 7 nucleotides align to TRBD1. Germline lookup yields CDR1 MNHNS and CDR2 SASEGT. This CDR3 is built from 15 residues. The V and J ends lost 4 bases and 3 bases, in that order; junction bases with no gene match: 6.

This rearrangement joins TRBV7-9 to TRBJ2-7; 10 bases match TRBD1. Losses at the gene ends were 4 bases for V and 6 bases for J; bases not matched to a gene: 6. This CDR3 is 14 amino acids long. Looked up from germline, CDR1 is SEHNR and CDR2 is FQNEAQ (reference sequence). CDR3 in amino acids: CASSSPGQGFEQYF. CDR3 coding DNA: TGTGCCAGCAGCTCACCGGGACAGGGGTTCGAGCAGTACTTC.

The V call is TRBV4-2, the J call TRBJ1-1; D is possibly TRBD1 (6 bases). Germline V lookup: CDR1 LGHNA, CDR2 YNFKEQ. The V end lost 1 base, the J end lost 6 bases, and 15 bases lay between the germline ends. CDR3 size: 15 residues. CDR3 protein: CASSQVGAKLSEAFF. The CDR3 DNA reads TGTGCCAGCAGCCAAGTGGGGGCCAAGCTCTCTGAAGCTTTCTTT.

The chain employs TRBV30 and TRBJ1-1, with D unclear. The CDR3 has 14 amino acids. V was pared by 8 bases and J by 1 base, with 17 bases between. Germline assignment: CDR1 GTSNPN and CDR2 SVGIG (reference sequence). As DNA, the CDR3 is TGTGCCGGATCCAAAGGCCCGCGGAACACTGAAGCTTTCTTT. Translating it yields CAGSKGPRNTEAFF.

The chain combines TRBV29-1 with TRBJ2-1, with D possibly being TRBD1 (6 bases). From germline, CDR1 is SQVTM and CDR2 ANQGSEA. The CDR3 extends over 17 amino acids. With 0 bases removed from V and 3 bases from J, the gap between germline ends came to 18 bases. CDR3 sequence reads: CSVEDGGFRTDYNEQFF. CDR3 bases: TGCAGCGTTGAAGATGGGGGCTTTCGGACTGACTACAATGAGCAGTTCTTC.